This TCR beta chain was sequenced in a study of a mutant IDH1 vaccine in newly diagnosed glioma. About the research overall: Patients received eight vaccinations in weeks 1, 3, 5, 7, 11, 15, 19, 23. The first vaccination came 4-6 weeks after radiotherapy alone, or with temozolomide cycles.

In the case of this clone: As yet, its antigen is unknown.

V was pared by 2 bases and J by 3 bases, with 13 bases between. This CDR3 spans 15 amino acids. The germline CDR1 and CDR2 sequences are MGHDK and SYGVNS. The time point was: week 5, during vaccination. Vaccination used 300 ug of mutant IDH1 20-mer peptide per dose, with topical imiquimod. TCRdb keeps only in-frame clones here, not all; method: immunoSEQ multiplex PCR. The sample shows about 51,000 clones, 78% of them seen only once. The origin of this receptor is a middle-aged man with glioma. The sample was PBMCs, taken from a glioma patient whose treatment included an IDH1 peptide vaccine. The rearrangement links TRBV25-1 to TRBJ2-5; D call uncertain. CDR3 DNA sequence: TGTGCCAGCAGTGAAGTAGCAAGAATTGAAGAGACCCAGTACTTC. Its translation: CASSEVARIEETQYF. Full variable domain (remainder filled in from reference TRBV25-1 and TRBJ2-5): EADIYQTPRYLVIGTGKKITLECSQTMGHDKMYWYQQDPGMELHLIHYSYGVNSTEKGDLSSESTVSRIRTEHFPLTLESARPSHTSQYLCASSEVARIEETQYFGPGTRLLVL.